The clone carrying this TCR beta chain was observed a handful of times. No antigen is known for it. There were at least 5.5 micrograms of total RNA extracted from every sample. The sample comes from a study of blood T cells in healthy people across ages. Study-wide findings and caveats: CMV infection status of these donors was not known. Relative to aged donors, long-lived donors carried more naive CD4+ cells and displayed higher diversity.

Using a J-beta primer mix together with a sample-barcoded 5' primer, a second PCR was run for roughly 6 to 11 cycles. Tagging of each cDNA molecule was performed by a template-switch adaptor with 12 random nucleotides. One entry per CDR3 protein results from TCRdb running MiXCR on the 5' RACE reads. The profile shows 600,000 or so distinct CDR3 sequences, 47% of them singletons. The origin of this receptor is a man older than 75 in good health. The source material was blood.

This CDR3 is CSAETPNTEAFF. The CDR3, as DNA: TGCAGTGCTGAGACACCGAACACTGAAGCTTTCTTT. The chain employs TRBV20-1 and TRBJ1-1; D ambiguous. The CDR3 spans 12 residues. Per the germline V gene, CDR1 is DFQATT and CDR2 is SNEGSKA (reference sequence). Between the trimmed V and J ends, which lost 5 bases and 1 base, there was a span of 8 bases.